The text below deals with one TCR beta chain. The record originates from a study of cytomegalovirus exposure and HLA in healthy donors. Germline CDR1 reads MNHEY; CDR2 reads SVGAGI. The CDR3 has 15 residues. The junction had 2 bases not matched to a gene; V was cut back by 2 bases and J by 4 bases. 60 Vbeta and 13 Jbeta primers were used in PCR. TCRdb's copy holds only in-frame clones and misses some; the assay was immunoSEQ multiplex PCR. The sample carries 160,000 or so clones, 70% to 80% recorded once. Sequenced input: PBMCs. The J gene is TRBJ2-3, the V gene TRBV6-5; 11 bases are a match to TRBD1. The TCR sequence derives from a man between 18 and 35 years old in good health and CMV-seropositive. The CDR3: CASSYGQGASDTQYF. In DNA form, the CDR3 reads TGTGCCAGCAGTTACGGACAGGGGGCATCAGATACGCAGTATTTT.